This TCR beta chain was recovered during a study of early T cells in non-severe SARS-CoV-2 infection (dated by TCRdb to the early 2020s). Regarding the complete study: Bulk RNA from unsorted whole blood was used for TCR sequencing, so alpha and beta chains could not be paired.

A case-control design nested within a healthcare worker cohort in London, UK, was used, with weekly nasopharyngeal swab PCR tests and blood sampling performed. Healthcare workers were recruited during the week of the UK lockdown, between 23 and 31 March 2020, and followed weekly for up to 16 weeks. This clonotype was recorded at least ten times. Its antigen has not been determined. No much larger clone is present one base from it, and per-base qualities are unavailable. Overall study outcomes, separate from this receptor: VDJdb matching was skewed toward anti-spike CD8 responses and likely underestimated virus-specific expansions by missing private and CD4 specificities.

The germline V gene (reference sequence) yields GTSNPN for CDR1 and SVGIG for CDR2. The junction carries 17 bases between V and J, which are trimmed by 7 bases and 3 bases respectively. The CDR3 measures 14 amino acids from cysteine to phenylalanine. Only the CDR3 DNA is retained, 42 bases long and in frame from the first base. Preparation of the library involved 5' RACE. Sequencing instrument: NextSeq 500. Unique molecular identifiers were attached to individual cDNA molecules in the TCR library protocol so that sequencing error and PCR bias could be corrected. Both TCR alpha and beta chains were sequenced, and tight co-correlation was observed between alpha and beta sequence abundances in each sample. In the authors' own workflow: Decombinator V4 was used to perform V gene, J gene and CDR3 annotation of TCR sequences. TCRs were defined as expanded if a significant change between any two time points was detected under a Poisson model with p below 0.0001. TCR abundances were normalised to the total number of TCRs sequenced per sample and were expressed as counts per million. MAIT TCRs were defined by TRAV1-2 paired with TRAJ12, TRAJ20 or TRAJ33, and iNKT TCRs by TRAV10 paired with TRAJ18. VDJdb, accessed on 1 November 2021, was searched for TCRs annotated for CMV, EBV and SARS-CoV-2, and TCRs annotated for more than one antigen were excluded. TCRdb reworked the public reads: Q25 trimming with fastp, MiXCR clone assembly, productive beta chains retained. Identical CDR3 protein sequences are pooled into one entry, listed with their most common genes and DNA. The V and J calls, along with clone size, are taken from TCRdb and not from the paper's own processing. This sample is represented by roughly 34,000 distinct CDR3 sequences; 4% to 5% of them were singletons. About 6% of the sample belongs to the ten largest clones.

The chain is assembled from TRBV30 and TRBJ2-3; no D gene call is confident. Material for sequencing was whole blood. This sequence originates from an adult who was a healthcare worker with PCR-confirmed SARS-CoV-2 infection or an uninfected control (not recorded which). The nucleotide sequence reads TGTGCCTTTAGCTCGGGTCCTCCAACAGATACGCAGTATTTT. The encoded protein is CAFSSGPPTDTQYF. The variable domain in full, with residues beyond the CDR3 obtained from the reference TRBV30 and TRBJ2-3 genes, is SQTIHQWPATLVQPVGSPLSLECTVEGTSNPNLYWYRQAAGRGLQLLFYSVGIGQISSEVPQNLSASRPQDRQFILSSKKLLLSDSGFYLCAFSSGPPTDTQYFGPGTRLTVL.